The 14 T cell receptor beta chains presented below share a single source sample, sequenced in a study of cytomegalovirus exposure and HLA in healthy donors. Sequenced by immunoSEQ multiplex PCR; TCRdb stores in-frame clones only, minus some. The table has under 250,000 clones, just under 90% seen once; the top ten hold 2.6%. Sequencing input: PBMCs. Every receptor here comes from a man younger than 35 in good health and CMV-seronegative.

This clone has only a few counts. The chain joins TRBV28 to TRBJ1-6, with 10 bases fitting TRBD1. The V gene's germline CDR1 is MDHEN and CDR2 SYDVKM. V lost 4 bases and J lost 4; bases outside the gene matches: 7. There are 17 residues in the CDR3. CDR3 sequence reads: CASSSPGQGGYNSPLHF. The CDR3 region has the DNA TGTGCCAGCAGTTCCCCCGGACAGGGGGGTTATAATTCACCCCTCCACTTT.

This rearrangement joins TRBV4-3 to TRBJ2-3; 10 positions agree with TRBD2. The CDR3 is made up of 17 amino acids. Trimming at V came to 4 bases and at J to 0 bases, leaving 7 bases not matched to a gene. The germline V gene encodes CDR1 LGHNA and CDR2 YSLEER. CDR3 sequence (DNA): TGCGCCAGCAGCCTATCGCTGGGACTAGCGAGCACAGATACGCAGTATTTT. It encodes CASSLSLGLASTDTQYF.

The chain employs TRBV5-1 and TRBJ1-4, with 7 nucleotides matching TRBD1. V trimming: 8 bases; J trimming: 0 bases; junction bases outside the gene matches: 10. CDR1 and CDR2 (germline): SGHRS, YFSETQ. This CDR3 contains 16 residues. The CDR3 protein is CASAGTDHATNEKLFF. For the CDR3, the DNA is TGCGCCAGTGCCGGGACAGACCATGCAACTAATGAAAAACTGTTTTTT. Complete variable domain (other parts from reference TRBV5-1 and TRBJ1-4): KAGVTQTPRYLIKTRGQQVTLSCSPISGHRSVSWYQQTPGQGLQFLFEYFSETQRNKGNFPGRFSGRQFSNSRSEMNVSTLELGDSALYLCASAGTDHATNEKLFFGSGTQLSVL.

The chain links TRBV2 to TRBJ2-5; 7 nucleotides align to TRBD1. Per the germline V gene, CDR1 is SNHLY and CDR2 is FYNNEI. The trim removed 7 bases at V and 0 bases at J, leaving 11 bases unmatched. The length of the CDR3 is 16 residues. CDR3 nucleotides: TGTGCCAGCACCAAACCCTTACAGGGGCACCAAGAGACCCAGTACTTC. Its translation: CASTKPLQGHQETQYF.

The genes are TRBV7-3 and TRBJ2-3, with 13 bases matching TRBD2. Germline CDR1 SGHTA, CDR2 FQGTGA. The CDR3 extends over 16 amino acids. V dropped 6 bases and J dropped 0; count of bases not matched to a gene: 3. CDR3 bases: TGTGCCAGCAGTTCGGGACTAGCGGGGAGCACAGATACGCAGTATTTT. It translates to CASSSGLAGSTDTQYF.

V and J are TRBV28 and TRBJ2-2; a weak D match, TRBD1 (6 bases). Germline lookup yields CDR1 MDHEN and CDR2 SYDVKM. The CDR3 covers 14 residues. V was pared by 7 bases and J by 4 bases, with 13 bases between. The CDR3 protein is CASNDRGFTGELFF. In nucleotides, the CDR3 is TGTGCCAGCAACGATAGGGGGTTCACCGGGGAGCTGTTTTTT.

V and J are TRBV10-2 and TRBJ1-5, with TRBD1 as a possible D gene (6 bases). The CDR3 spans 13 residues. Germline CDR1 and CDR2: WSHSY and SAAADI. V dropped 4 bases and J dropped 8 bases, with 12 bases sitting between them. In DNA form, the CDR3 reads TGCGCCAGCAGTGGAACAGGGCTGGAGCCCCAGCATTTT. It yields the protein CASSGTGLEPQHF.

The gene calls are TRBV7-2 and TRBJ2-5, with TRBD2 matching 13 bases. The CDR3 has 18 residues. V was pared by 1 base and J by 4 bases, with 9 bases of the junction left unmatched. CDR1 SGHTA and CDR2 FQGNSA come from the germline V gene. CDR3 DNA: TGTGCCAGCAGCTTAGTAACTAGCGGGAGGGTGGCCCGAGAGACCCAGTACTTC. Its protein is CASSLVTSGRVARETQYF. The entire variable domain, with the rest obtained from reference TRBV7-2 and TRBJ2-5, is as follows: GAGVSQSPSNKVTEKGKDVELRCDPISGHTALYWYRQSLGQGLEFLIYFQGNSAPDKSGLPSDRFSAERTGGSVSTLTIQRTQQEDSAVYLCASSLVTSGRVARETQYFGPGTRLLVL.

This chain joins TRBV4-1 and TRBJ2-1, with 8 bases that match TRBD2. Germline V CDR1 and CDR2: MGHRA, YSYEKL. Trimming took 0 bases from V and 8 from J; bases not matched to a gene: 9. This CDR3 is built from 16 residues. CDR3 bases: TGCGCCAGCAGCCAAGAAGGGGCGGGGGGTCTGGATGAGCAGTTCTTC. This codes for CASSQEGAGGLDEQFF.

The genes are TRBV15 and TRBJ2-5, with 7 bases matching TRBD1. The CDR3 loop spans 14 amino acids. J gave up 0 bases and V 3 bases, and 1 base lay outside the gene matches. Germline CDR1 and CDR2: LNHNV and YYDKDF (reference sequence). This CDR3 is CATSSGTDQETQYF. CDR3 DNA sequence: TGTGCCACCAGCAGCGGGACAGACCAAGAGACCCAGTACTTC.

This sequence joins TRBV5-1 and TRBJ1-1; possible D gene TRBD1, 6 bases. V lost 0 bases, J lost 3 bases, and 12 bases lay in between. This CDR3 comprises 15 residues. CDR1 is SGHRS, CDR2 YFSETQ, per germline. The DNA for the CDR3 is TGCGCCAGCAGCTTGGAGGGGCGACAGGACACTGAAGCTTTCTTT. It translates to CASSLEGRQDTEAFF.

This chain joins TRBV18 and TRBJ2-7; 8 bases align to TRBD1. CDR3 length: 15 residues. CDR1 KGHSH and CDR2 LQKENI come from the germline V gene. J was trimmed by 0 bases and V by 3 bases; bases with no gene match: 4. In nucleotides, the CDR3 is TGTGCCAGCTCACCCGGGACAGGCAGCTCCTACGAGCAGTACTTC. Residues: CASSPGTGSSYEQYF.

The chain uses TRBV5-4 and TRBJ1-1; D ambiguous. The CDR3 extends over 14 amino acids. Trimming removed 4 bases from V and 1 base from J, with 11 bases in between. CDR1 is SGHNT, CDR2 YYREEE, per germline (reference sequence). DNA for the CDR3: TGTGCCAGCAGCAACGGACGGGGGAACACTGAAGCTTTCTTT. It yields the protein CASSNGRGNTEAFF.

V is TRBV28 and J is TRBJ2-3; perhaps TRBD2 as D (6 bases). The germline V gene encodes CDR1 MDHEN and CDR2 SYDVKM. V dropped 7 bases and J dropped 0 bases, with 8 bases sitting between them. The length of the CDR3 is 13 residues. The CDR3 nucleotides are TGTGCCAGCACTGCGGGGAGCACAGATACGCAGTATTTT. As protein: CASTAGSTDTQYF.